This T cell receptor beta chain is drawn from a study of cytomegalovirus exposure and HLA in healthy donors. The CDR3 covers 14 residues. The V segment lost 5 bases and the J segment 3 bases; nucleotides outside the gene matches: 2. The germline gives CDR1 SGHTA, CDR2 FQGNSA. General study findings and limits: Overall, 164 TCR beta chains were annotated as cytomegalovirus-associated.

On this clone itself: Its antigen remains unknown.

The assay was immunoSEQ multiplex PCR, and TCRdb's table has in-frame clones only and misses some. The sample contains 100,000 or so clones, roughly nine tenths of which appear only once. The receptor's source is a man younger than 35 in good health and CMV-seropositive. Sequencing was performed on PBMCs. The rearrangement links TRBV7-2 to TRBJ1-4; 8 nucleotides line up with TRBD1. CDR3 residues: CASSQDRANEKLFF. CDR3 in DNA: TGTGCCAGCAGCCAGGACAGGGCTAATGAAAAACTGTTTTTT. The whole variable domain, remainder taken from reference TRBV7-2 and TRBJ1-4, is GAGVSQSPSNKVTEKGKDVELRCDPISGHTALYWYRQSLGQGLEFLIYFQGNSAPDKSGLPSDRFSAERTGGSVSTLTIQRTQQEDSAVYLCASSQDRANEKLFFGSGTQLSVL.